The 5 T cell receptor beta chains in this list originate from one sample, sequenced in a study of blood T cell repertoires in COVID-19 (dated by TCRdb to 2018 to 2020). The library was produced with the immunoSEQ multiplex PCR assay. TCRdb took over this immuneACCESS table, retaining in-frame rearrangements with V and J assigned. Such tables are incomplete; in checked studies, under half of the missing clones stem from an unresolved V gene, and the remainder is unexplained. The table for this sample lists 190,000 or so clones; 75% to 90% of them were counted only once. Of the sample, over 1% falls within the top ten clones. What was sequenced was PBMCs or T cells enriched from blood (not recorded which). The receptor source for this set is a man aged 30 to 39 who had recovered from COVID-19.

This clone was seen just once. CDR3 nucleotide sequence: TGTGCCAGCGCCCAGCAACTCAGGGGTGAGCAGTTCTTC. Amino acid sequence: CASAQQLRGEQFF. The rearrangement joins TRBV27 to TRBJ2-1, with D perhaps TRBD1 (6 bases). The CDR3 is made up of 13 amino acids. The germline V gene has CDR1 MNHEY and CDR2 SMNVEV (reference sequence). V was trimmed by 8 bases and J by 9 bases, leaving 17 bases between them.

The rearrangement links TRBV3-1 (or the pseudogene TRBV3-2) to TRBJ1-2; TRBD1 is a possible D gene (5 bases). Germline V gene lookup returns CDR1 LGHDT and CDR2 YNNKEL (reference sequence). With 1 base removed from V and 3 bases from J, the gap between germline ends came to 12 bases. The CDR3 is made up of 15 amino acids. In nucleotides, the CDR3 is TGTGCCAGCAGCCAAGGTGAGGACATTTACTATGGCTACACCTTC. This translates into CASSQGEDIYYGYTF.

V is TRBV7-9 and J is TRBJ2-6, with D unclear. Trimming stripped 3 bases from V and 1 base from J, with 10 bases between. CDR1 and CDR2 (germline): SEHNR, FQNEAQ (reference sequence). CDR3 length equals 16 residues. This chain's CDR3 is CASSFYQASGANVLTF. CDR3 DNA: TGTGCCAGCAGCTTTTACCAGGCGTCTGGGGCCAACGTCCTGACTTTC.

V gene TRBV21-1 combines with J gene TRBJ1-1; TRBD1 is taken as the D call from the table, unchecked against the DNA. TRBV21-1 is a pseudogene. The CDR3 totals 16 residues. CDR3 nucleotides: TGTGCCAGCAGCAAATCATCCGGGACAGCTAACACTGAAGCTTTCTTT. Translated, it gives CASSKSSGTANTEAFF.

This chain joins TRBV25-1 and TRBJ2-4; a weak D match, TRBD1 (6 bases). CDR1 is MGHDK and CDR2 is SYGVNS in the germline V gene. The CDR3 has 14 residues. V lost 5 bases and J lost 8, with 16 bases in between. CDR3 in DNA: TGTGCCAGCAGTATACCCGCGGCAGGGGACATTCAGTACTTC. Amino acids: CASSIPAAGDIQYF.